Below are 27 T cell receptor beta chains sequenced from a single sample in a study of T-cell reconstitution after alpha-beta-depleted transplantation in children. Preparation of the TCRbeta library was carried out with unique molecular identifiers. TCRdb re-derived calls from the PCR reads in MiXCR, one entry per CDR3 protein. The profile shows 200,000 to 300,000 distinct CDR3 sequences, roughly 25% of them singletons. This sample comprised PBMCs, obtained before TCRalphabeta/CD19-depleted stem cell transplant. The origin of the receptors is a girl between 2 and 10 years old with Fanconi anemia, due to receive a stem cell transplant.

About this clonotype itself: This may arise from a read error, as a much more abundant clone is one base away. The chain has TRBV28 and TRBJ2-7; TRBD1 matches 9 bases. Looked up from germline, CDR1 is MDHEN and CDR2 is SYDVKM. The CDR3 consists of 12 residues. CDR3 sequence: CASLGQGVERYF. CDR3 in DNA: TGTGCCAGCCTGGGACAGGGTGTAGAGCGGTACTTC.

This clonotype occurred many times. V gene TRBV15 combines with J gene TRBJ2-5; D is possibly TRBD2 (5 bases). Germline values: CDR1 LNHNV, CDR2 YYDKDF (reference sequence). V was cut by 4 bases and J by 4 bases, with 13 bases left in between. The CDR3 consists of 14 residues. As DNA, the CDR3 is TGTGCCACCAGCAACCCTAGCAGTAGAGAGACCCAGTACTTC. This gives the protein CATSNPSSRETQYF.

This clonotype was detected only a few times. The rearrangement joins TRBV12-3 or TRBV12-4 to TRBJ1-2, with D possibly matching TRBD1 (6 bases). The V end lost 5 bases, the J end lost 4 bases, and 14 bases lay between the germline ends. The CDR3 has 14 residues. The CDR3 region has the DNA TGTGCCAGCAGTACCCGGACAGAGTTCTATGGCTACACCTTC. It translates to CASSTRTEFYGYTF.

Many counts were recorded for this clonotype. The rearrangement uses TRBV25-1 and TRBJ1-5; D possibly corresponds to TRBD1 (6 bases). Germline V CDR1 and CDR2: MGHDK, SYGVNS. This CDR3 is 15 amino acids long. V lost 3 bases, J lost 7 bases, and 16 bases lay in between. CDR3 loop: CASSERGSGRQPQHF. Here the CDR3 DNA reads TGTGCCAGCAGTGAGAGGGGGTCGGGGAGACAGCCCCAGCATTTT.

This clonotype was counted ten times or more. The gene calls are TRBV12-3 or TRBV12-4 and TRBJ2-2; D unresolved. Trimming pared 7 bases from V and 0 bases from J, leaving 12 bases between. The CDR3 is 15 residues long. This CDR3 reads CASTPDQSNTGELFF. Here the CDR3 DNA reads TGTGCCAGCACCCCTGACCAGTCGAACACCGGGGAGCTGTTTTTT.

This clonotype was picked up a small number of times. This chain joins TRBV13 and TRBJ1-3; TRBD1 might be the D (5 bases). Germline lookup yields CDR1 PRHDT and CDR2 FYEKMQ (reference sequence). The CDR3 is made up of 16 amino acids. V was trimmed by 3 bases and J by 0 bases, leaving 12 bases between them. This CDR3 is CASSLQGLSSGNTIYF. DNA for the CDR3: TGTGCCAGCAGCTTGCAGGGACTGAGCTCTGGAAACACCATATATTTT.

The rearrangement links TRBV12-3 or TRBV12-4 to TRBJ2-7; D is uncertain. CDR3 length equals 13 residues. Trimming pared 6 bases from V and 2 bases from J, leaving 11 bases between. CDR3 residues: CASRPAHTYEQYF. CDR3 nucleotide sequence: TGTGCCAGCAGGCCCGCACACACCTACGAGCAGTACTTC.

This clonotype was seen a handful of times. The chain has TRBV5-1 and TRBJ1-2, with D possibly TRBD1 on 5 matching bases. The CDR3 is 14 amino acids. Looked up from germline, CDR1 is SGHRS and CDR2 is YFSETQ. V lost 0 bases and J lost 4, with 10 bases in between. CDR3 loop: CASSLDDRIYGYTF. As DNA, the CDR3 is TGCGCCAGCAGCTTGGACGACAGAATCTATGGCTACACCTTC. Based on the CDR3 plus reference TRBV5-1 and TRBJ1-2, the full variable domain is KAGVTQTPRYLIKTRGQQVTLSCSPISGHRSVSWYQQTPGQGLQFLFEYFSETQRNKGNFPGRFSGRQFSNSRSEMNVSTLELGDSALYLCASSLDDRIYGYTFGSGTRLTVV.

This sequence joins TRBV29-1 and TRBJ2-7; D remains ambiguous. The CDR3 sequence is 13 residues long. Germline V gives CDR1 SQVTM, CDR2 ANQGSEA. Trimming took 0 bases from V and 4 from J, leaving 10 bases between them. The CDR3 DNA is TGCAGCGTTGAAGATTGGCCGGAATACGAGCAGTACTTC. It encodes CSVEDWPEYEQYF.

This clonotype was recorded at least ten times. The chain combines TRBV20-1 with TRBJ2-1, with TRBD2 identical over 7 bases. The CDR3 sequence is 15 residues long. Germline values: CDR1 DFQATT, CDR2 SNEGSKA (reference sequence). V was pared by 3 bases and J by 3 bases, with 8 bases of the junction left unmatched. CDR3 amino acids: CSASVPSGSYNEQFF. CDR3 sequence (DNA): TGCAGTGCTAGTGTGCCTAGCGGAAGCTACAATGAGCAGTTCTTC.

This clonotype turned up a few times. V usage is TRBV21-1 and J usage is TRBJ2-5; the D call of TRBD1 is as the table states it, not checked on the DNA. TRBV21-1 is reported as a pseudogene. The CDR3 extends over 14 amino acids. The CDR3 DNA follows: TGTGCCAGCAGCAAAGTAGGGGGACGAGAGACCCAGTACTTC. Its translation: CASSKVGGRETQYF.

The table lists this clonotype with many counts. V and J are TRBV29-1 and TRBJ2-7; D is unresolved. This CDR3 has 12 amino acids. CDR1 SQVTM and CDR2 ANQGSEA come from the germline V gene. Trimming took 4 bases from V and 4 from J, leaving 11 bases between them. CDR3 coding DNA: TGCAGCGTTGTAGGCCGGATGTACGAGCAGTACTTC. Translating it yields CSVVGRMYEQYF.

This clonotype has at least ten counts. At one end, the junction sequence differs from germline, possibly due to a read error. The chain recombines TRBV5-1 with TRBJ2-7; the match to TRBD2 covers 7 bases. From germline, CDR1 is SGHRS and CDR2 YFSETQ. This CDR3 spans 15 amino acids. CDR3 DNA: TGCGCCAGCAGCCAAACGACCGGGACCAACGGACTAGGCGACTTC. Translating gives CASSQTTGTNGLGDF.

The V gene is TRBV5-1, the J gene TRBJ2-5; D may be TRBD2 (6 bases). In germline, CDR1 is SGHRS, CDR2 YFSETQ. The CDR3 spans 16 residues. Trimming took 4 bases from V and 5 from J, leaving 21 bases between them. The CDR3 protein is CASSPTLAAFGETQYF. Written as DNA, the CDR3 is TGCGCCAGCAGCCCTACGTTAGCGGCCTTTGGGGAGACCCAGTACTTC. Full variable domain (outside the CDR3, taken from reference TRBV5-1 and TRBJ2-5): KAGVTQTPRYLIKTRGQQVTLSCSPISGHRSVSWYQQTPGQGLQFLFEYFSETQRNKGNFPGRFSGRQFSNSRSEMNVSTLELGDSALYLCASSPTLAAFGETQYFGPGTRLLVL.

This clonotype has more than one count but fewer than ten. J is TRBJ2-2 and V is TRBV7-6; D assignment may be TRBD1 or TRBD2 (5 bases each). CDR1 and CDR2 from the germline V gene are SGHVS and FNYEAQ. V was cut by 11 bases and J by 1 base, with 11 bases left in between. This CDR3 region has 13 residues. Here the CDR3 DNA reads TGTGCCGGGGGTGGGCGGAACACCGGGGAGCTGTTTTTT. This translates into CAGGGRNTGELFF.

This chain joins TRBV4-2 and TRBJ2-3, with TRBD2 matching over 10 bases. Trimming took 0 bases from V and 6 from J; bases not matched to a gene: 15. The CDR3 runs 19 residues. Germline CDR1 reads LGHNA; CDR2 reads YNFKEQ. The CDR3 is CASSQDRLRASGGSDTQYF. For the CDR3, the DNA is TGTGCCAGCAGCCAAGACCGTCTAAGGGCTAGCGGGGGATCGGATACGCAGTATTTT.

The chain links TRBV19 to TRBJ2-7; possibly TRBD1 or TRBD2 for D (5 bases each). CDR3 size: 14 residues. The germline V gene has CDR1 LNHDA and CDR2 SQIVND (reference sequence). V dropped 3 bases and J dropped 4 bases, with 13 bases sitting between them. The CDR3 bases are TGTGCCAGTAGTATGGGACCTTACCCGTACGAGCAGTACTTC. This codes for CASSMGPYPYEQYF.

This chain links TRBV7-6 with TRBJ2-1; D is possibly TRBD1 or TRBD2 (5 bases each). This CDR3 comprises 18 residues. Germline-derived CDR1 and CDR2 are SGHVS and FNYEAQ. V lost 2 bases to trimming and J lost 0 bases, with 17 bases between them. CDR3 in amino acids: CASSLWDGLKSSYNEQFF. The CDR3 DNA is TGTGCCAGCAGCTTATGGGACGGGCTAAAAAGCTCCTACAATGAGCAGTTCTTC.

This clonotype was counted at least ten times. The chain joins TRBV25-1 to TRBJ1-5; D is perhaps TRBD1 (6 bases). The germline V and J ends were trimmed by 1 base and 5 bases, with 12 bases remaining between them. This CDR3 is 15 amino acids long. Germline V lookup: CDR1 MGHDK, CDR2 SYGVNS. The CDR3 sequence: CASSELGGPDQPQHF. The CDR3 DNA is TGTGCCAGCAGTGAATTGGGGGGGCCGGATCAGCCCCAGCATTTT.

This clonotype was counted a few times. This clone may be a read error of a much larger clone one base away. This chain links TRBV28 with TRBJ2-7; 8 positions match TRBD1. The CDR3 is 13 amino acids. The germline V gene has CDR1 MDHEN and CDR2 SYDVKM. Trimming at V came to 4 bases and at J to 1 base, leaving 0 bases not matched to a gene. The CDR3 nucleotides are TGTGCCAGCAGTTGGGACAGGTCCTACGAGCAGTACTTC. This translates into CASSWDRSYEQYF.

This clonotype was recorded many times. CDR3 in amino acids: CSVETPIGAVTTDTQHF. In DNA form, the CDR3 reads TGCAGCGTTGAAACCCCAATAGGGGCGGTCACCACAGATACGCAGCATTTT. The gene calls are TRBV29-1 and TRBJ2-3, with D maybe TRBD1 (5 bases). Matching the DNA end better, TRBJ1-5 makes the J call doubtful. Germline CDR1 is SQVTM and CDR2 is ANQGSEA. The length of the CDR3 is 17 residues.

For the CDR3, the DNA is TGCGCCAGCAGCTCAGACGTGGTCACTGAAGCTTTCTTT. This gives the protein CASSSDVVTEAFF. The gene calls are TRBV5-1 and TRBJ1-1; D remains ambiguous. This CDR3 spans 13 amino acids. V lost 3 bases to trimming and J lost 4 bases, with 10 bases between them. Germline V gene data show CDR1 as SGHRS and CDR2 as YFSETQ.

This CDR3 is CASSPLTSGYSDTQYF. The CDR3 DNA reads TGTGCCAGCTCACCATTAACTAGCGGCTACTCAGATACGCAGTATTTT. V and J are TRBV18 and TRBJ2-3; 8 bases align to TRBD2. With V trimmed by 2 bases and J by 4 bases, 8 bases remained unmatched. This CDR3 has 16 residues. Germline CDR1 and CDR2: KGHSH and LQKENI.

The V gene is TRBV6-5, the J gene TRBJ1-5; TRBD1 is a possible D gene (6 bases). Germline assignment: CDR1 MNHEY and CDR2 SVGAGI. Trimming took off 8 bases at V and 4 bases at J, with 12 bases between the two ends. This CDR3 has 13 residues. Here the CDR3 reads CASVYRANQPQHF. The CDR3 region has the DNA TGTGCCAGCGTATACAGGGCTAATCAGCCCCAGCATTTT.

This clonotype was observed many times. V gene TRBV29-1 combines with J gene TRBJ2-1; a weak D match, TRBD2 (6 bases). Germline V CDR1 and CDR2: SQVTM, ANQGSEA. Trimming took off 4 bases at V and 0 bases at J, with 10 bases between the two ends. This CDR3 comprises 14 residues. The CDR3 DNA reads TGCAGCGTTGTCAGGGAGGTCTCCTACAATGAGCAGTTCTTC. This translates into CSVVREVSYNEQFF.

This clonotype was seen more than once but under ten times. The rearrangement links TRBV18 to TRBJ2-1, with D possibly TRBD2 on 6 matching bases. The CDR3 covers 16 residues. V lost 0 bases to trimming and J lost 0 bases, with 9 bases between them. Germline CDR1 and CDR2: KGHSH and LQKENI. CDR3 protein: CASSPPDGSSYNEQFF. The CDR3 bases are TGTGCCAGCTCACCACCGGACGGGAGCTCCTACAATGAGCAGTTCTTC.

This clonotype was found a few times. V and J are TRBV7-3 and TRBJ2-3; 7 bases match TRBD2. The germline gives CDR1 SGHTA, CDR2 FQGTGA. Trimming at V came to 4 bases and at J to 3 bases, leaving 7 bases not matched to a gene. The CDR3 has 15 amino acids. The CDR3: CASSYGDYSTDTQYF. The CDR3 nucleotides are TGTGCCAGCAGCTATGGGGACTACTCTACAGATACGCAGTATTTT.